One and the same sample provided the 9 T cell receptor beta chains below, sequenced in a study of PD-1 blockade in classical Hodgkin lymphoma. The repertoire was sequenced with immunoSEQ multiplex PCR; TCRdb's copy has only in-frame clones and lacks some. The data contain 30,000 or so clones, over 75% of them singletons. Every single patient, without exception, relapsed after autologous stem cell transplantation, and brentuximab vedotin exposure varied. The CD4+ T cells used were purified from thawed PBMCs through magnetic negative selection. Specimen: CD4+ T cells from blood, collected at baseline. Receptors were obtained from a human donor with classical Hodgkin lymphoma.

The chain combines TRBV6-5 with TRBJ1-5; weak D call: TRBD1 (5 bases). With 6 bases removed from V and 2 bases from J, the gap between germline ends came to 11 bases. Germline lookup yields CDR1 MNHEY and CDR2 SVGAGI. This CDR3 comprises 14 residues. The DNA for the CDR3 is TGTGCCAGCAGAACCAGGGTTGGCAATCAGCCCCAGCATTTT. Encoded protein: CASRTRVGNQPQHF.

CDR3 sequence reads: CASSIYTGELFF. For the CDR3, the DNA is TGTGCCAGCAGCATATACACCGGGGAGCTGTTTTTT. The genes are TRBV7-9 and TRBJ2-2; no definite D call. V was shortened by 5 bases and J by 3 bases, with 4 bases between the two germline ends. The CDR3 has 12 residues. CDR1 is SEHNR, CDR2 FQNEAQ, per germline (reference sequence).

The rearrangement joins TRBV25-1 to TRBJ2-2, with 13 positions matching TRBD2. The CDR3 consists of 16 residues. CDR1 is MGHDK, CDR2 SYGVNS, per germline. With V trimmed by 4 bases and J by 5 bases, 4 bases remained unmatched. The CDR3 sequence: CASSVRTSGSTGELFF. CDR3 sequence (DNA): TGTGCCAGCAGTGTCCGGACTAGCGGGAGTACCGGGGAGCTGTTTTTT.

This rearrangement joins TRBV7-3 to TRBJ2-1, with no clear D. CDR1 and CDR2 (germline): SGHTA, FQGTGA. The CDR3 has 15 residues. The ends were cut back, 0 bases at V and 0 bases at J, with 6 bases in the middle. The CDR3 nucleotides read TGTGCCAGCAGCTTAACAGGTTCCTCCTACAATGAGCAGTTCTTC. Encoded protein: CASSLTGSSYNEQFF.

The V gene is TRBV5-4, the J gene TRBJ1-1; 7 nucleotides match TRBD1. The CDR3 has 14 residues. Trimming cost V 4 bases and J 1 base; bases outside gene matches: 4. Germline assignment: CDR1 SGHNT and CDR2 YYREEE (reference sequence). The CDR3 sequence: CASSRGDRNTEAFF. The DNA for the CDR3 is TGTGCCAGCAGCCGGGGGGACAGGAACACTGAAGCTTTCTTT. The variable domain in full, with the rest retrieved from reference TRBV5-4 and TRBJ1-1, is ETGVTQSPTHLIKTRGQQVTLRCSSQSGHNTVSWYQQALGQGPQFIFQYYREEENGRGNFPPRFSGLQFPNYSSELNVNALELDDSALYLCASSRGDRNTEAFFGQGTRLTVV.

The chain combines TRBV30 with TRBJ2-5; perhaps TRBD2 as D (6 bases). The CDR3 consists of 12 residues. The V gene's germline CDR1 is GTSNPN and CDR2 SVGIG (reference sequence). V was pared by 3 bases and J by 4 bases, with 9 bases between. The DNA for the CDR3 is TGTGCCTGGAGGGGGGGTGGAGAGACCCAGTACTTC. The encoded protein is CAWRGGGETQYF.

This clone has more than one count but fewer than ten. This chain joins TRBV4-1 and TRBJ1-5; 7 bases align to TRBD1. Trimming at V came to 4 bases and at J to 7 bases, leaving 7 bases not matched to a gene. The germline V gene encodes CDR1 MGHRA and CDR2 YSYEKL. The CDR3 totals 14 residues. CDR3 sequence: CASSLNRGGQPQHF. The DNA of the CDR3 is TGCGCCAGCAGCCTTAACAGGGGCGGCCAGCCCCAGCATTTT.

The chain combines TRBV6-6 with TRBJ1-3; D is uncertain. Germline V gene sequence: CDR1 MNHNY, CDR2 SVGAGI (reference sequence). CDR3 size: 13 residues. V lost 4 bases, J lost 0 bases, and 4 bases lay in between. CDR3 protein: CASSSGSGNTIYF. CDR3 sequence (DNA): TGTGCCAGCAGTTCTGGCTCTGGAAACACCATATATTTT.

The genes are TRBV5-5 and TRBJ2-1; 7 bases align to TRBD2. The germline V gene encodes CDR1 SGHKS and CDR2 YYEKEE (reference sequence). The CDR3 runs 16 residues. V trimming: 0 bases; J trimming: 7 bases; junction bases outside the gene matches: 10. CDR3 region: CASSLGARLARNEQFF. Here the CDR3 DNA reads TGTGCCAGCAGCTTGGGGGCGCGACTAGCCCGGAATGAGCAGTTCTTC. The whole variable domain, filled in from reference TRBV5-5 and TRBJ2-1, reads DAGVTQSPTHLIKTRGQQVTLRCSPISGHKSVSWYQQVLGQGPQFIFQYYEKEERGRGNFPDRFSARQFPNYSSELNVNALLLGDSALYLCASSLGARLARNEQFFGPGTRLTVL.